Listed here are 31 T cell receptor beta chains from one sample, sequenced in a study of T cell repertoires in cytomegalovirus infection. No antigen has been identified for these receptors. TCRdb re-called the reads through MiXCR, storing one row per CDR3 protein. Of some 6,100 distinct CDR3 sequences in the sample, around 50% were seen once. Material for sequencing was PBMCs, sequenced either directly or after in vitro stimulation (not recorded which). All receptors derive from a human donor in good health (CMV status not recorded). Some clones in this sample may be carry-over from other donors' samples.

V is TRBV18 and J is TRBJ1-5, with D perhaps matching TRBD1 (5 bases). In germline, CDR1 is KGHSH, CDR2 LQKENI. Trimming took off 4 bases at V and 3 bases at J, with 10 bases between the two ends. This CDR3 comprises 14 residues. CDR3 sequence reads: CASSLGPFNQPQHF. CDR3 coding DNA: TGTGCCAGCTCACTGGGACCGTTCAATCAGCCCCAGCATTTT.

This clonotype appeared many times. The CDR3 region has the DNA TGTGCCAGCAGCCCTTGGACTAGCGGGTCCGAGCAGTTCTTC. The encoded protein is CASSPWTSGSEQFF. V and J are TRBV7-2 and TRBJ2-1; 11 bases align to TRBD2. The germline CDR1 and CDR2 sequences are SGHTA and FQGNSA. V lost 5 bases and J lost 10; bases outside the gene matches: 7. This CDR3 spans 14 amino acids. Drawing the rest from reference TRBV7-2 and TRBJ2-1, the complete variable domain is GAGVSQSPSNKVTEKGKDVELRCDPISGHTALYWYRQSLGQGLEFLIYFQGNSAPDKSGLPSDRFSAERTGGSVSTLTIQRTQQEDSAVYLCASSPWTSGSEQFFGPGTRLTVL.

This chain uses TRBV7-6 with TRBJ2-6; D possibly corresponds to TRBD1 (6 bases). The CDR3 runs 21 residues. V lost 3 bases and J 0 bases, leaving 24 bases between the germline ends. The germline V gene encodes CDR1 SGHVS and CDR2 FNYEAQ. For the CDR3, the DNA is TGTGCCAGCAGCTTCACTTGGAGCGGTGGCAGGGACAACTCTGGGGCCAACGTCCTGACTTTC. Amino acids: CASSFTWSGGRDNSGANVLTF.

This clonotype was picked up many times. The chain joins TRBV19 to TRBJ2-3, with 9 bases that match TRBD1. V shed 5 bases, J shed 6 bases, and the junction held 12 bases outside the gene matches. The V gene's germline CDR1 is LNHDA and CDR2 SQIVND (reference sequence). The CDR3 runs 16 residues. CDR3 residues: CASSVTGGALSDTQYF. CDR3 bases: TGTGCCAGTAGTGTTACAGGGGGCGCTTTGTCGGATACGCAGTATTTT. The variable domain in full, completed from reference TRBV19 and TRBJ2-3, reads DGGITQSPKYLFRKEGQNVTLSCEQNLNHDAMYWYRQDPGQGLRLIYYSQIVNDFQKGDIAEGYSVSREKKESFPLTVTSAQKNPTAFYLCASSVTGGALSDTQYFGPGTRLTVL.

This chain uses TRBV9 with TRBJ2-3; tentative D call: TRBD1 (5 bases). The V end lost 6 bases, the J end lost 6 bases, and 17 bases lay between the germline ends. CDR3 length equals 14 residues. Germline V gene sequence: CDR1 SGDLS, CDR2 YYNGEE. For the CDR3, the DNA is TGTGCCAGCAACCCGACGACAGCGCACGATACGCAGTATTTT. This translates into CASNPTTAHDTQYF.

In the case of this clonotype: A much more abundant neighbour one base away suggests this may be a read error. The gene calls are TRBV7-6 and TRBJ2-2; the D is unclear. The CDR3 loop spans 13 amino acids. Germline-derived CDR1 and CDR2 are SGHVS and FNYEAQ. The CDR3, as DNA: TGTGACAGCAGCTTAGCATACACCGGGGAGCTGTTTTTT. This encodes CDSSLAYTGELFF.

Notes on this clonotype: A read error is likely, as this CDR3 ends without the conserved phenylalanine or tryptophan. Because the CDR3's place on the DNA is in doubt, the DNA is left out and the CDR3 is given as listed by TCRdb. This chain links TRBV11-1 with TRBJ2-5; the table names TRBD1, a call not compared with the DNA. Inclusive of both ends, the CDR3 amounts to 14 amino acids. Germline V gene lookup returns CDR1 SGHAT and CDR2 FQDESV (reference sequence). This CDR3 is CARSLRTPAETPYL.

This rearrangement joins TRBV28 to TRBJ1-2, with 8 bases fitting TRBD1. Germline values: CDR1 MDHEN, CDR2 SYDVKM. The CDR3 runs to 14 residues. With 6 bases clipped from V and 4 bases from J, the junction kept 7 bases outside the gene matches. The CDR3 DNA reads TGTGCCAGCAGGGCTGAGGACAGGGTCTATGGCTACACCTTC. Protein product: CASRAEDRVYGYTF.

In regard to this clonotype: A read error may produce the germline difference seen at one junction end. V gene TRBV10-3 combines with J gene TRBJ1-1, with TRBD1 matching 7 bases. Germline assignment: CDR1 ENHRY and CDR2 SYGVKD. The CDR3 spans 15 residues. CDR3 nucleotide sequence: TGTTCCATCAGCGGGTTTGGACAGGTATACACTGAAGCTTTCTTT. Translation: CSISGFGQVYTEAFF.

The chain carries TRBV28 and TRBJ2-7; a possible D gene is TRBD2 (6 bases). Germline V gene data show CDR1 as MDHEN and CDR2 as SYDVKM. V was cut by 6 bases and J by 7 bases, with 25 bases left in between. The CDR3 consists of 16 residues. The CDR3 loop reads CASSPWKAGRRYEQYF. DNA of the CDR3: TGTGCCAGCAGCCCTTGGAAGGCGGGGCGCCGGTATGAGCAGTACTTC.

This clonotype was detected only a few times. V and J are TRBV6-1 and TRBJ2-2, with D tentatively TRBD2 (5 bases). V was cut by 0 bases and J by 6 bases, with 8 bases left in between. Germline assignment: CDR1 MNHNS and CDR2 SASEGT. CDR3 length: 14 residues. CDR3 nucleotide sequence: TGTGCCAGCAGTGAAGCCCCCGGGGCCGGGGAGCTGTTTTTT. Protein: CASSEAPGAGELFF.

The chain combines TRBV7-2 with TRBJ1-2; 7 nucleotides match TRBD1. Trimming removed 2 bases from V and 5 bases from J; junction bases left unmatched: 5. CDR1 SGHTA and CDR2 FQGNSA come from the germline V gene. The CDR3 spans 14 residues. The CDR3 sequence is CASSLRDSLYGYTF. DNA of the CDR3: TGTGCCAGCAGCTTAAGGGACAGCCTTTATGGCTACACCTTC.

This clonotype has only one observation. Compared with germline, one end of the junction differs, possibly owing to a read error. The chain has TRBV7-2 and TRBJ2-7, with a possible D match to TRBD1 (6 bases). CDR3 size: 14 residues. Germline CDR1 SGHTA, CDR2 FQGNSA. Here the CDR3 reads CARSWDTPGFEHYF. DNA for the CDR3: TGTGCCCGAAGCTGGGACACCCCTGGCTTCGAGCATTACTTC.

This clonotype was seen a single time. The V gene is TRBV7-9, the J gene TRBJ1-1; D perhaps matches TRBD1 (5 bases). This CDR3 contains 17 residues. V lost 5 bases to trimming and J lost 4 bases, with 23 bases between them. Germline assignment: CDR1 SEHNR and CDR2 FQNEAQ (reference sequence). The CDR3 region is CASSPSIPLGAGTEAFF. The CDR3 DNA reads TGTGCCAGCAGCCCGAGCATCCCCCTAGGGGCCGGCACTGAAGCTTTCTTT.

The sample holds a few counts of this clonotype. This is likely a read error, given that the CDR3 carries no conserved phenylalanine or tryptophan at its end. The rearrangement joins TRBV6-5 to TRBJ1-5; 7 bases agree with TRBD1. This CDR3 region has 14 residues. Germline V CDR1 and CDR2: MNHEY, SVGAGI. Germline trimming cut 6 bases from V and 10 bases from J; bases unmatched to any gene: 12. The CDR3 sequence: CASSMGQKNPPQHL. CDR3 in DNA: TGTGCCAGCAGCATGGGACAGAAGAATCCTCCCCAGCATTTG.

About this clonotype: The missing conserved phenylalanine or tryptophan at the end of this CDR3 makes a read error likely. The chain recombines TRBV27 with TRBJ2-1, with TRBD2 matching 9 bases. Germline CDR1 MNHEY, CDR2 SMNVEV (reference sequence). The CDR3 extends over 13 amino acids. The V and J ends lost 5 bases and 8 bases, in that order; junction bases with no gene match: 4. DNA of the CDR3: TGTGCCAGCAGTAGGGGACTAGCTGATGAGCAGTTCTTA. This sequence encodes CASSRGLADEQFL.

The rearrangement uses TRBV6-2 or TRBV6-3 and TRBJ2-5, with 7 bases matching TRBD2. Germline values: CDR1 MNHEY, CDR2 SVGEGT. V dropped 5 bases and J dropped 5; count of bases not matched to a gene: 20. The CDR3 extends over 18 amino acids. CDR3 region: CASSIPGGLVGVRETQYF. The CDR3 DNA follows: TGTGCCAGCAGTATACCCGGTGGACTAGTGGGGGTAAGGGAGACCCAGTACTTC.

V is TRBV7-8 and J is TRBJ2-7, with D possibly TRBD1 on 6 matching bases. Germline CDR1 is SGHVS and CDR2 is FQNEAQ. CDR3 length: 14 residues. Trimming removed 9 bases at V and 12 bases at J, with 27 bases between. Here the CDR3 DNA reads TGTGCCAGGTGCTGGGACACCCCTGGCGACGAGACGTACTTC. Amino acid sequence: CARCWDTPGDETYF.

The chain carries TRBV6-1 and TRBJ2-7; D possibly corresponds to TRBD1 (6 bases). This CDR3 has 14 amino acids. Germline V gene lookup returns CDR1 MNHNS and CDR2 SASEGT. V dropped 6 bases and J dropped 0 bases, with 12 bases sitting between them. Here the CDR3 reads CASSLGASSYEQYF. For the CDR3, the DNA is TGTGCCAGCAGCCTGGGGGCCTCCTCCTACGAGCAGTACTTC.

CDR3 protein: CASSLAFLRATEAFF. The CDR3 coding sequence is TGTGCCAGCAGCTTAGCCTTTTTGAGGGCCACTGAAGCTTTCTTT. The gene calls are TRBV7-2 and TRBJ1-1; D is unresolved. V was trimmed by 0 bases and J by 4 bases, leaving 12 bases between them. The CDR3 consists of 15 residues. The germline V gene has CDR1 SGHTA and CDR2 FQGNSA.

The chain recombines TRBV7-6 with TRBJ1-2, with 7 bases lining up with TRBD1. This CDR3 is 13 amino acids long. CDR1 is SGHVS and CDR2 is FNYEAQ in the germline V gene. Unmatched junction bases numbered 7, after V lost 5 bases and J lost 7 bases. The chain's CDR3 is CASSPGQGVGYTF. The DNA for the CDR3 is TGTGCCAGCAGCCCCGGGCAGGGGGTTGGCTACACCTTC.

This clonotype was seen a handful of times. The germline gene is not matched at one end of the junction; a read error may be the cause. This chain joins TRBV7-8 and TRBJ2-7, with a possible D match to TRBD1 (6 bases). CDR1 is SGHVS, CDR2 FQNEAQ, per germline. The CDR3 length is 14 residues. CDR3 sequence reads: CALSWDTPGDEHYF. In DNA form, the CDR3 reads TGTGCCCTCAGCTGGGACACCCCTGGCGACGAGCATTACTTC.

The chain couples TRBV12-5 to TRBJ1-1, with D maybe TRBD1 (6 bases). This CDR3 region has 13 residues. The V end was cut by 4 bases, the J end by 6 bases, with 12 bases between. Germline V gene lookup returns CDR1 LGHNT and CDR2 FRNRAP. The CDR3, as DNA: TGTGCTAGTGGTTGGGGGCCAAGGCCTGAAGCTTTCTTT. Translation: CASGWGPRPEAFF.

The rearrangement joins TRBV6-8 to TRBJ2-7, with D perhaps TRBD2 (6 bases). The CDR3 has 15 amino acids. The V gene lost 6 bases and the J gene lost 4 bases, with 19 bases spanning the gap. Germline V lookup: CDR1 MNHGY, CDR2 SAAAGT. The CDR3 DNA reads TGTGCCAGCAGCCTACTCTGGCGGGGACCTTACGAGCAGTACTTC. It yields the protein CASSLLWRGPYEQYF.

This chain uses TRBV27 with TRBJ1-1; D is possibly TRBD1 (5 bases). The V end was cut by 3 bases, the J end by 0 bases, with 8 bases between. Per germline, CDR1 MNHEY and CDR2 SMNVEV (reference sequence). The CDR3 runs 14 residues. DNA for the CDR3: TGTGCCAGCAGTTTCGACAGCATGAACACTGAAGCTTTCTTT. It yields the protein CASSFDSMNTEAFF.

Concerning this clonotype itself: Lacking the conserved final phenylalanine or tryptophan, this CDR3 likely reflects a read error. No DNA is shown, since the ends of the CDR3 on it are uncertain; the CDR3 is the one TCRdb lists. The V gene is TRBV28, the J gene TRBJ1-2; the table's D call of TRBD1 was not tested on the DNA. Germline lookup yields CDR1 MDHEN and CDR2 SYDVKM. Including both end residues, the CDR3 is 17 amino acids long. CDR3 loop: CASSTPGTLSVRYGYNL.

In regard to this clonotype: The junction differs from germline at one of its ends, possibly a read error. This sequence joins TRBV10-3 and TRBJ1-1; 8 nucleotides match TRBD1. The CDR3 contains 15 residues. CDR1 ENHRY and CDR2 SYGVKD come from the germline V gene. As DNA, the CDR3 is TGTGCCAACATCGGGTTTGGACAGGGAGACACTGAAGCTTTATTT. Translation gives CANIGFGQGDTEALF.

The V and J genes are TRBV6-2 or TRBV6-3 and TRBJ2-7; D is unclear. Germline assignment: CDR1 MNHEY and CDR2 SVGEGT. The CDR3 totals 12 residues. CDR3 sequence (DNA): TGTGCCAGCAGTTACCCCCCCCCCGAGCATTATGTC. It encodes CASSYPPPEHYV.

The genes are TRBV28 and TRBJ2-7; D uncertain. V was trimmed by 6 bases and J by 5 bases, leaving 17 bases between them. This CDR3 spans 14 amino acids. CDR1 is MDHEN, CDR2 SYDVKM, per germline. In nucleotides, the CDR3 is TGTGCCAGCAGCCGCGACAAACCTGGCGACGAGCAGTACTTC. This gives the protein CASSRDKPGDEQYF.

About this clonotype: Its ends do not fully match the called genes, so a read error is possible. The chain uses TRBV4-1 and TRBJ1-1, with D possibly TRBD1 on 6 matching bases. Germline CDR1 is MGHRA and CDR2 is YSYEKL. The CDR3 contains 16 residues. CDR3 coding DNA: TGCTCCAGCAGCCAAGCTATGGACAGATTGAACACTGAAGCTTTATTT. It translates to CSSSQAMDRLNTEALF.

The V call is TRBV28, the J call TRBJ2-7; D remains ambiguous. Germline V gives CDR1 MDHEN, CDR2 SYDVKM. Trimming took off 7 bases at V and 5 bases at J, with 18 bases between the two ends. The CDR3 spans 14 residues. CDR3 loop: CASTPTQIGDEQYF. CDR3 nucleotide sequence: TGTGCCAGCACTCCCACCCAAATAGGCGACGAGCAGTACTTC.